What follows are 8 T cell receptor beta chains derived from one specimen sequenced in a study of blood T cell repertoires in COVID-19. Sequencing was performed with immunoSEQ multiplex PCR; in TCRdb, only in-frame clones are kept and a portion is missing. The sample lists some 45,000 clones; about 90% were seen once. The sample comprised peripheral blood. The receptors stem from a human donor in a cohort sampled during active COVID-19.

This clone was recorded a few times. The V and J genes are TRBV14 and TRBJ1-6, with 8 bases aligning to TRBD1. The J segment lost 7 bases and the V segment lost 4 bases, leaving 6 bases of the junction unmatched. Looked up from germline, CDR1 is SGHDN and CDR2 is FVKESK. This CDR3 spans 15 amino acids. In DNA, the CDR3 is TGTGCCAGCAGCCCCGGGACAGGAACGAATTCACCCCTCCACTTT. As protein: CASSPGTGTNSPLHF. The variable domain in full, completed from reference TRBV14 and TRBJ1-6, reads EAGVTQFPSHSVIEKGQTVTLRCDPISGHDNLYWYRRVMGKEIKFLLHFVKESKQDESGMPNNRFLAERTGGTYSTLKVQPAELEDSGVYFCASSPGTGTNSPLHFGNGTRLTVT.

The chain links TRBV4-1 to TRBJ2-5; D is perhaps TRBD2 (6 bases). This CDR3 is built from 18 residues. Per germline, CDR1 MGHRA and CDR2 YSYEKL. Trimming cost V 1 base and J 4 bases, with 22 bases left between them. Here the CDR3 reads CASSQVGFQRRGPETQYF. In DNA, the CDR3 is TGCGCCAGCAGCCAAGTGGGCTTCCAGCGGCGGGGCCCAGAGACCCAGTACTTC.

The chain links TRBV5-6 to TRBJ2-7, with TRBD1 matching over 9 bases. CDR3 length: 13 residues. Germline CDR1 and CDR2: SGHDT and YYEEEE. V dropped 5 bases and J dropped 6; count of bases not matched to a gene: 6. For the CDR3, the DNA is TGTGCCAGCAGTTTCCGGGACAGGGTCGAGCAGTACTTC. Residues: CASSFRDRVEQYF.

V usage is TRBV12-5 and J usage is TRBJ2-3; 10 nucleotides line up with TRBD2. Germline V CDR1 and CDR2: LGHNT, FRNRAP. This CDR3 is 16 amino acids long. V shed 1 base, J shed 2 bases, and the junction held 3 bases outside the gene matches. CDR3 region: CASGLGTSGATDTQYF. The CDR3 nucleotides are TGTGCTAGTGGTTTGGGTACTAGCGGGGCCACAGATACGCAGTATTTT.

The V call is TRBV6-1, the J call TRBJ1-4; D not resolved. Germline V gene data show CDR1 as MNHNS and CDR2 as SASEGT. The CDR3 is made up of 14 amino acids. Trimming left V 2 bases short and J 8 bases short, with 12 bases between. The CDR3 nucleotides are TGTGCCAGCAGTGAATCAAACTACTTCGAAAAACTGTTTTTT. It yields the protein CASSESNYFEKLFF.

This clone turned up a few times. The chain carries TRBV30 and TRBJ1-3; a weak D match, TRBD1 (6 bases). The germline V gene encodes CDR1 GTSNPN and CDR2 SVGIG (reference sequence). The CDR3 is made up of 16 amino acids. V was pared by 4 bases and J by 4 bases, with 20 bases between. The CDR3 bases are TGTGCCTGGATGCACAGGGCCACCAGTCGCGGAAACACCATATATTTT. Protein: CAWMHRATSRGNTIYF.

The CDR3 nucleotides read TGTGCCAGCAGGGAGGGACTAGCGGGGGATACGCAGTATTTT. Translating it yields CASREGLAGDTQYF. The rearrangement uses TRBV7-2 and TRBJ2-3, with TRBD2 matching 13 bases. The V and J ends lost 6 bases and 6 bases, in that order; junction bases with no gene match: 3. Per germline, CDR1 SGHTA and CDR2 FQGNSA. This CDR3 has 14 amino acids.

The CDR3 here is CSAMRETQYF. The DNA of the CDR3 is TGCAGTGCTATGAGGGAGACCCAGTACTTC. The chain carries TRBV20-1 and TRBJ2-5; D gene unclear. This CDR3 is 10 amino acids long. The V end was cut by 4 bases, the J end by 5 bases, with 5 bases between. The germline V gene encodes CDR1 DFQATT and CDR2 SNEGSKA (reference sequence).